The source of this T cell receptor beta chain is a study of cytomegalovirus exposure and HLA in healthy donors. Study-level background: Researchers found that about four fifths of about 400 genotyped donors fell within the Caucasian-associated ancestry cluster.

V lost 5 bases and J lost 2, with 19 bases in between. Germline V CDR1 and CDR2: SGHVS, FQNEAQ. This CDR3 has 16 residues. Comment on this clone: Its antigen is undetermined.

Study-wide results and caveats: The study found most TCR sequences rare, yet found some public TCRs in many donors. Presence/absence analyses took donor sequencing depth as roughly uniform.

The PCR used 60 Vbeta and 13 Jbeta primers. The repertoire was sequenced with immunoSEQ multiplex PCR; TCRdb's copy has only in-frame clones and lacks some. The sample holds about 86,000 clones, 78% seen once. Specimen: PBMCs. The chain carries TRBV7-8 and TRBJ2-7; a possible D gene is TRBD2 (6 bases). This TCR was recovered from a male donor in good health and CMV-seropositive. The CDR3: CASSPLPGLEAYEQYF. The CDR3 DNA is TGTGCCAGCAGCCCACTGCCGGGACTCGAGGCCTACGAGCAGTACTTC.